Included here is one T cell receptor beta chain sequence, with context. What it binds is unknown. This sample was taken from a study of T cell responses to AZD1222 COVID-19 vaccine. Study conclusions and caveats: Spike-specific TCR breadth rose after two AZD1222 doses, and depth rose as well. Baseline seropositivity occurred in only six AZD1222 recipients. Repertoires were sampled only after the peak T cell response.

The CDR3 has 14 residues. CDR1 and CDR2 from the germline V gene are KGHDR and SFDVKD. Trimming stripped 3 bases from V and 8 bases from J, with 15 bases between. Measured with immunoSEQ multiplex PCR; TCRdb has only the in-frame clones, and not every one. The sample lists some 170,000 clones; 85% to 90% were seen once. The TCR sequence derives from an adult who received the MenACWY meningococcal vaccine as a control. V usage is TRBV24-1 and J usage is TRBJ1-2; weak D call: TRBD1 (5 bases). The material was peripheral blood, obtained 28 days after the second dose of the MenACWY control vaccine. The CDR3 DNA reads TGTGCCACCAGTGATCGTTCAGGGTTATTGGGCTACACCTTC. It codes for CATSDRSGLLGYTF.